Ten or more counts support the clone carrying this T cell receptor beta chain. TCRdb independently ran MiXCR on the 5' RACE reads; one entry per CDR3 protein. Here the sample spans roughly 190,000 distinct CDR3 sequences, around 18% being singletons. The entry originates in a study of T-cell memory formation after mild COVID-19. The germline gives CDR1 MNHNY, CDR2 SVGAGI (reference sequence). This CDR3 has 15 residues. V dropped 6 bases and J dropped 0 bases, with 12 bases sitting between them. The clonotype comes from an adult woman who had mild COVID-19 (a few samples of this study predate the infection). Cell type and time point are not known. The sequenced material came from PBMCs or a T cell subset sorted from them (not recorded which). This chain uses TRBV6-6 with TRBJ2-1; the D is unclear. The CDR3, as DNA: TGTGCCAGCAGCCCCGGCTGGGGCTCCTACAATGAGCAGTTCTTC. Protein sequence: CASSPGWGSYNEQFF.